A single sample is the source of the 27 T cell receptor beta chains below, sequenced in a study of CD8 T cells in Susac syndrome. cDNA came from around 0.5 to 1 ug RNA primed by random hexamers. TCRdb analysed the immunoSEQ multiplex PCR reads with MiXCR anew, one entry per CDR3 protein. In the table there are some 170,000 distinct CDR3 sequences, about 95% of which are singletons. The source material was CD4+ T cells from PBMCs. The receptors shown here come from a human donor in good health.

The genes are TRBV7-2 and TRBJ2-3, with a tentative D call TRBD2 (6 bases). Trimming shortened V by 3 bases and J by 6 bases, and 10 bases separated the two germline ends. CDR1 SGHTA and CDR2 FQGNSA come from the germline V gene. CDR3 length: 13 amino acids. As DNA, the CDR3 is TGTGCCAGCAGCTTTGGAGGGAGTGATACGCAGTATTTT. It specifies CASSFGGSDTQYF.

The chain is built from TRBV19 and TRBJ2-7; 7 bases are shared with TRBD1. There are 13 residues in the CDR3. J was trimmed by 2 bases and V by 5 bases; bases with no gene match: 3. Germline assignment: CDR1 LNHDA and CDR2 SQIVND (reference sequence). The CDR3 sequence: CASSLTGPYEQYF. In nucleotides, the CDR3 is TGTGCCAGTAGTTTGACAGGGCCCTACGAGCAGTACTTC.

The gene calls are TRBV18 and TRBJ1-2; 8 nucleotides match TRBD1. CDR3 size: 14 residues. After removal of 3 bases from V and 4 bases from J, the junction contained 4 bases not matched to a gene. Germline V CDR1 and CDR2: KGHSH, LQKENI. This chain's CDR3 is CASSPGTGTYGYTF. The DNA for the CDR3 is TGTGCCAGCTCACCCGGGACAGGAACCTATGGCTACACCTTC.

This sequence joins TRBV20-1 and TRBJ1-1; 7 bases match TRBD1. Per germline, CDR1 DFQATT and CDR2 SNEGSKA (reference sequence). Trimming took 4 bases from V and 5 from J; bases not matched to a gene: 10. This CDR3 region has 14 residues. CDR3 residues: CSAKNDRELTEAFF. CDR3 DNA sequence: TGCAGTGCTAAGAACGACAGGGAGCTAACTGAAGCTTTCTTT.

The V gene is TRBV30, the J gene TRBJ2-7; D is perhaps TRBD1 (6 bases). Looked up from germline, CDR1 is GTSNPN and CDR2 is SVGIG (reference sequence). CDR3 size: 13 residues. The ends were cut back, 5 bases at V and 4 bases at J, with 15 bases in the middle. The CDR3 sequence: CAWDTGSGYEQYF. The CDR3 region has the DNA TGTGCCTGGGACACAGGGTCAGGGTACGAGCAGTACTTC. Full variable domain (outside the CDR3, taken from reference TRBV30 and TRBJ2-7): SQTIHQWPATLVQPVGSPLSLECTVEGTSNPNLYWYRQAAGRGLQLLFYSVGIGQISSEVPQNLSASRPQDRQFILSSKKLLLSDSGFYLCAWDTGSGYEQYFGPGTRLTVT.

This chain uses TRBV3-1 with TRBJ2-2; 13 bases fit TRBD2. The length of the CDR3 is 17 residues. The V gene's germline CDR1 is LGHDT and CDR2 YNNKEL (reference sequence). The ends lost 3 bases at V and 5 bases at J; junction bases unmatched: 6. The CDR3, as DNA: TGTGCCAGCAGCCAGCCGGGACTAGCGGGATTAACCGGGGAGCTGTTTTTT. Its protein product is CASSQPGLAGLTGELFF. The variable domain in full, completed from reference TRBV3-1 and TRBJ2-2, reads DTAVSQTPKYLVTQMGNDKSIKCEQNLGHDTMYWYKQDSKKFLKIMFSYNNKELIINETVPNRFSPKSPDKAHLNLHINSLELGDSAVYFCASSQPGLAGLTGELFFGEGSRLTVL.

The chain couples TRBV27 to TRBJ2-3; no reliable D call. Germline loops: CDR1 MNHEY, CDR2 SMNVEV (reference sequence). The CDR3 covers 12 residues. With 3 bases removed from V and 2 bases from J, the gap between germline ends came to 3 bases. The CDR3 sequence: CASSFNTDTQYF. The CDR3, as DNA: TGTGCCAGCAGTTTCAACACAGATACGCAGTATTTT.

This clonotype was recorded only once. This chain links TRBV6-2 or TRBV6-3 with TRBJ2-7; possibly TRBD1 for D (6 bases). Deletions cut 7 bases from V and 3 bases from J, with 16 bases between. CDR1 MNHEY and CDR2 SVGEGT come from the germline V gene. This CDR3 region has 14 residues. As DNA, the CDR3 is TGTGCCAGCAAGTGGGACACATTTTACTACGAGCAGTACTTC. This sequence encodes CASKWDTFYYEQYF.

This rearrangement joins TRBV29-1 to TRBJ1-2; a weak D match, TRBD1 (5 bases). Germline V gene sequence: CDR1 SQVTM, CDR2 ANQGSEA. The CDR3 has 13 amino acids. Trimming shortened V by 1 base and J by 5 bases, and 11 bases separated the two germline ends. CDR3 in amino acids: CSVEATRGYGYTF. In nucleotides, the CDR3 is TGCAGCGTTGAAGCCACGCGGGGGTATGGCTACACCTTC. Complete variable domain (other parts from reference TRBV29-1 and TRBJ1-2): SAVISQKPSRDICQRGTSLTIQCQVDSQVTMMFWYRQQPGQSLTLIATANQGSEATYESGFVIDKFPISRPNLTFSTLTVSNMSPEDSSIYLCSVEATRGYGYTFGSGTRLTVV.

This sequence joins TRBV7-9 and TRBJ2-5, with D perhaps matching TRBD1 (6 bases). This CDR3 spans 12 amino acids. The V end was cut by 3 bases, the J end by 7 bases, with 9 bases between. Per germline, CDR1 SEHNR and CDR2 FQNEAQ (reference sequence). DNA of the CDR3: TGTGCCAGCAGCTTCGTACAGGGGACCCAGTACTTC. Translation gives CASSFVQGTQYF.

This clonotype showed up just once. V and J are TRBV14 and TRBJ1-5, with D unresolved. This CDR3 region has 12 residues. The V gene lost 5 bases and the J gene lost 6 bases, with 8 bases spanning the gap. CDR1 is SGHDN and CDR2 is FVKESK in the germline V gene. As DNA, the CDR3 is TGTGCCAGCAGCAGCCCTATTCAGCCCCAGCATTTT. Protein sequence: CASSSPIQPQHF. Looking up the rest from reference TRBV14 and TRBJ1-5 gives the full variable domain: EAGVTQFPSHSVIEKGQTVTLRCDPISGHDNLYWYRRVMGKEIKFLLHFVKESKQDESGMPNNRFLAERTGGTYSTLKVQPAELEDSGVYFCASSSPIQPQHFGDGTRLSIL.

V gene TRBV11-2 combines with J gene TRBJ1-5; D gene uncertain. This CDR3 contains 13 residues. Between the trimmed V and J ends, which lost 1 base and 9 bases, there was a span of 10 bases. CDR1 SGHAT and CDR2 FQNNGV come from the germline V gene. The CDR3 sequence: CASSLGTTLPQHF. In DNA form, the CDR3 reads TGTGCCAGCAGCTTAGGGACGACCCTGCCCCAGCATTTT.

The V and J genes are TRBV28 and TRBJ2-1, with D tentatively TRBD1 or TRBD2 (7 bases each). Germline loops: CDR1 MDHEN, CDR2 SYDVKM. The length of the CDR3 is 16 residues. Trimming shortened V by 5 bases and J by 8 bases, and 22 bases separated the two germline ends. CDR3 loop: CASSLREEGAHDEQFF. The CDR3 coding sequence is TGTGCCAGCAGTCTCCGGGAGGAGGGGGCGCACGATGAGCAGTTCTTC.

The chain couples TRBV30 to TRBJ2-1; D is perhaps TRBD2 (6 bases). V lost 3 bases and J 3 bases, leaving 9 bases between the germline ends. The CDR3 has 13 amino acids. CDR1 and CDR2 from the germline V gene are GTSNPN and SVGIG (reference sequence). CDR3 bases: TGTGCCTGGAGCGCGGGGTTCTACAATGAGCAGTTCTTC. Its translation: CAWSAGFYNEQFF.

V and J are TRBV7-3 and TRBJ2-3; TRBD2 aligns across 7 bases. The length of the CDR3 is 16 residues. The germline CDR1 and CDR2 sequences are SGHTA and FQGTGA. Trimming cost V 2 bases and J 5 bases; bases outside gene matches: 10. For the CDR3, the DNA is TGTGCCAGCAGCTTAGTTGGCGGGAGTAGGGTAGATACGCAGTATTTT. The encoded protein is CASSLVGGSRVDTQYF. Full variable domain (outside the CDR3, taken from reference TRBV7-3 and TRBJ2-3): GAGVSQTPSNKVTEKGKYVELRCDPISGHTALYWYRQSLGQGPEFLIYFQGTGAADDSGLPNDRFFAVRPEGSVSTLKIQRTERGDSAVYLCASSLVGGSRVDTQYFGPGTRLTVL.

This chain uses TRBV4-3 with TRBJ1-2, with D unresolved. Germline assignment: CDR1 LGHNA and CDR2 YSLEER. The CDR3 has 14 amino acids. Trimming took 0 bases from V and 4 from J, leaving 9 bases between them. CDR3 region: CASSQDFSPYGYTF. CDR3 in DNA: TGCGCCAGCAGCCAAGATTTCTCGCCCTATGGCTACACCTTC.

The chain links TRBV27 to TRBJ1-1, with TRBD1 identical over 7 bases. From germline, CDR1 is MNHEY and CDR2 SMNVEV (reference sequence). The CDR3 sequence is 15 residues long. V was clipped by 5 bases and J by 3 bases; unmatched bases: 9. CDR3 residues: CASSLRRGTDTEAFF. The CDR3 nucleotides read TGTGCCAGCAGTCTACGACGAGGGACAGACACTGAAGCTTTCTTT.

The V gene is TRBV20-1, the J gene TRBJ1-1; no definite D call. The germline V gene encodes CDR1 DFQATT and CDR2 SNEGSKA (reference sequence). The CDR3 consists of 13 residues. Trimming took off 5 bases at V and 5 bases at J, with 15 bases between the two ends. This chain's CDR3 is CSAADSSTTEAFF. The DNA for the CDR3 is TGCAGTGCTGCCGACTCATCAACGACTGAAGCTTTCTTT.

The chain employs TRBV27 and TRBJ2-3; D is ambiguous. This CDR3 comprises 13 residues. The germline CDR1 and CDR2 sequences are MNHEY and SMNVEV (reference sequence). V was clipped by 1 base and J by 2 bases, with 4 bases between them. The CDR3 DNA is TGTGCCAGCAGTTTATGGCCCACAGATACGCAGTATTTT. Translating gives CASSLWPTDTQYF.

This clonotype is a singleton in its sample. The V and J genes are TRBV20-1 and TRBJ2-5, with D tentatively TRBD2 (5 bases). The V end lost 0 bases, the J end lost 4 bases, and 12 bases lay between the germline ends. CDR3 length: 14 residues. Germline assignment: CDR1 DFQATT and CDR2 SNEGSKA (reference sequence). Here the CDR3 DNA reads TGCAGTGCTAGAGATTATAGAGCGGCAGAGACCCAGTACTTC. This sequence encodes CSARDYRAAETQYF.

The rearrangement uses TRBV9 and TRBJ2-3, with 7 positions matching TRBD2. V lost 4 bases and J lost 3; bases outside the gene matches: 5. The CDR3 loop spans 14 amino acids. Germline V lookup: CDR1 SGDLS, CDR2 YYNGEE. CDR3 coding DNA: TGTGCCAGCAGCAACCGAGCGGGGACAGATACGCAGTATTTT. This codes for CASSNRAGTDTQYF.

The V call is TRBV7-9, the J call TRBJ1-2, with D unresolved. CDR1 is SEHNR, CDR2 FQNEAQ, per germline (reference sequence). The ends were cut back, 5 bases at V and 1 base at J, with 14 bases in the middle. The CDR3 consists of 15 residues. The CDR3 sequence is CASSPQPGGNYGYTF. Here the CDR3 DNA reads TGTGCCAGCAGCCCCCAACCAGGTGGTAACTATGGCTACACCTTC.

This clonotype has just one count. This chain links TRBV18 with TRBJ1-1, with D possibly being TRBD1 (5 bases). Germline CDR1 KGHSH, CDR2 LQKENI. The CDR3 is made up of 12 amino acids. V dropped 6 bases and J dropped 7 bases, with 12 bases sitting between them. CDR3 sequence: CASSPLTGEAFF. The DNA of the CDR3 is TGTGCCAGCTCGCCGTTAACAGGTGAAGCTTTCTTT.

The chain couples TRBV3-1 to TRBJ2-7; 8 nucleotides match TRBD2. The J segment lost 5 bases and the V segment lost 3 bases, leaving 12 bases of the junction unmatched. CDR1 and CDR2 from the germline V gene are LGHDT and YNNKEL (reference sequence). The CDR3 is 16 residues long. The CDR3 DNA reads as TGTGCCAGCAGCCAGGGGTTCGGGAGGGAGGCGGACGAGCAGTACTTC. Protein: CASSQGFGREADEQYF.

The chain has TRBV5-6 and TRBJ2-7; TRBD1 might be the D (6 bases). The CDR3 has 15 amino acids. Between the trimmed V and J ends, which lost 0 bases and 2 bases, there was a span of 12 bases. Germline assignment: CDR1 SGHDT and CDR2 YYEEEE. CDR3 in DNA: TGTGCCAGCAGCTTGGAACTGACAGGCCCCTACGAGCAGTACTTC. Protein sequence: CASSLELTGPYEQYF.

The CDR3 DNA is TGTGCCGTCTACGAGCAGTACTTC. Translating it yields CAVYEQYF. This rearrangement joins TRBV6-5 to TRBJ2-7; D is unresolved. CDR3 length equals 8 residues. Between the trimmed V and J ends, which lost 11 bases and 3 bases, there was a span of 2 bases. Per germline, CDR1 MNHEY and CDR2 SVGAGI.

The rearrangement joins TRBV29-1 to TRBJ2-5; D ambiguous. The CDR3 runs to 12 residues. Looked up from germline, CDR1 is SQVTM and CDR2 is ANQGSEA. The V gene lost 4 bases and the J gene lost 1 base, with 7 bases spanning the gap. The CDR3 bases are TGCAGCGTTGGGGCAGGCCAAGAGACCCAGTACTTC. Translation: CSVGAGQETQYF.